The TCR beta chain under discussion was sequenced for a study of response to subunit inactivated influenza vaccine. Study-level findings and limits: The authors proposed limited new T cell recruitment per seasonal influenza vaccination.

The table lists this clonotype with a few counts. Its target is unknown. TCRdb reprocessed the RT-PCR reads with MiXCR, giving one entry per CDR3 protein. Here the sample spans 150,000 to 200,000 distinct CDR3 sequences, 9.5% to 12% being singletons. Germline CDR1 is SNHLY and CDR2 is FYNNEI. Trimming at V came to 8 bases and at J to 4 bases, leaving 11 bases not matched to a gene. The CDR3 runs to 15 residues. The material was CD8+ T cells sorted from PBMCs, obtained around 25 months after vaccination. The chain has TRBV2 and TRBJ2-1; TRBD2 matches 7 bases. The source of this sequence is a man aged 45 to 70 who received an inactivated influenza vaccine. Here the CDR3 reads CASDPRGGEYNEQFF. The CDR3 region has the DNA TGTGCCAGCGATCCCCGGGGAGGGGAGTACAATGAGCAGTTCTTC.